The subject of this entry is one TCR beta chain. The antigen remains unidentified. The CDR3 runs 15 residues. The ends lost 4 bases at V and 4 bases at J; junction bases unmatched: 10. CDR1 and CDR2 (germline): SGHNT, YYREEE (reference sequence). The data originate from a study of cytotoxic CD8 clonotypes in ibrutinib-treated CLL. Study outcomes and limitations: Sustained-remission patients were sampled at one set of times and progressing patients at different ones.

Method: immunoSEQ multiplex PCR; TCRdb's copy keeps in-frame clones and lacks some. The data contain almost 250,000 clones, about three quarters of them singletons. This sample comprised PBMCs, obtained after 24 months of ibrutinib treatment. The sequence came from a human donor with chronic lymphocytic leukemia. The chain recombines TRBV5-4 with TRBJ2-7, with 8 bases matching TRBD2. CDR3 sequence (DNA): TGTGCCAGCAGCGCCGTTTTAGCGGGAATATACGAGCAGTACTTC. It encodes CASSAVLAGIYEQYF.